The sequence of this TCR beta chain was determined in a study of shared clonotypes between healthy human individuals. It was CD45RO-negative cells, positively selected for CCR7, that made up naive CD8 cells, with terminally differentiated effector memory CD45RA+ cells excluded. Libraries were prepared by immunoSEQ multiplex PCR; TCRdb keeps only in-frame clonotypes and omits some of them. The data show more than 2 million clones, around 95% seen once. The CDR3 is 16 residues long. V lost 1 base, J lost 5 bases, and 17 bases lay in between. Germline CDR1 is MGHDK and CDR2 is SYGVNS. The rearrangement uses TRBV25-1 and TRBJ2-5, with D possibly matching TRBD1 (6 bases). The clonotype was recovered from a man aged 18 to 29 in good health. Some clones in this sample may be carry-over from other donors' samples. The sample was naive CD8+ T cells from PBMCs. The CDR3 reads CASSEFGRGSGETQYF. DNA of the CDR3: TGTGCCAGCAGTGAATTCGGCAGGGGATCGGGGGAGACCCAGTACTTC.